These 22 T cell receptor beta chains originate from one sample sequenced in a study of T cells in Graves' hyperthyroidism and ophthalmopathy. TCR beta CDR3 region amplification was performed from RNA transcripts. First-round RT-PCR of the TCR CDR3 relied on the HTBI primer set. TCRdb fed the multiplex PCR reads into MiXCR, producing one record per CDR3 protein. The sample gives 700,000 to 950,000 distinct CDR3 sequences, under 45% of which show up once; roughly 31% is in the top ten. The sequenced sample consisted of blood. These receptors were collected from a woman aged 40-49 years with Graves' hyperthyroidism.

The genes are TRBV27 and TRBJ1-1; D call uncertain. The CDR3 extends over 15 amino acids. Between the trimmed V and J ends, which lost 2 bases and 0 bases, there was a span of 10 bases. Looked up from germline, CDR1 is MNHEY and CDR2 is SMNVEV (reference sequence). The CDR3 DNA reads TGTGCCAGCAGTTTAGGATTTGGGATGAACACTGAAGCTTTCTTT. Translation: CASSLGFGMNTEAFF.

The rearrangement links TRBV19 to TRBJ1-1, with a possible D match to TRBD1 (5 bases). CDR3 length equals 17 residues. The V and J ends lost 7 bases and 6 bases respectively, with 27 bases between them. CDR1 is LNHDA and CDR2 is SQIVND in the germline V gene (reference sequence). The CDR3 nucleotides are TGTGCCAGTACGGTCTTTGTTTCGGCAGGGAGAAGGCCTGAAGCTTTCTTT. Protein product: CASTVFVSAGRRPEAFF. Complete variable domain (other parts from reference TRBV19 and TRBJ1-1): DGGITQSPKYLFRKEGQNVTLSCEQNLNHDAMYWYRQDPGQGLRLIYYSQIVNDFQKGDIAEGYSVSREKKESFPLTVTSAQKNPTAFYLCASTVFVSAGRRPEAFFGQGTRLTVV.

This clonotype occurred a few times. The V call is TRBV7-2, the J call TRBJ1-5; maybe TRBD1 (5 bases). Trimming stripped 5 bases from V and 5 bases from J, with 13 bases between. The CDR3 consists of 14 residues. The germline V gene has CDR1 SGHTA and CDR2 FQGNSA. The CDR3 spells CASSPTGPDQPQHF. The DNA for the CDR3 is TGTGCCAGCAGCCCAACAGGTCCCGATCAGCCCCAGCATTTT.

This clonotype was observed at least ten times. The chain employs TRBV25-1 and TRBJ1-6; D ambiguous. The CDR3 contains 15 residues. The ends were cut back, 4 bases at V and 5 bases at J, with 12 bases in the middle. Germline lookup yields CDR1 MGHDK and CDR2 SYGVNS. The CDR3 DNA follows: TGTGCCAGCAGTGCCCCTCTGGGGAATAATTCACCCCTCCACTTT. It encodes CASSAPLGNNSPLHF. Full variable domain (rest looked up from reference TRBV25-1 and TRBJ1-6): EADIYQTPRYLVIGTGKKITLECSQTMGHDKMYWYQQDPGMELHLIHYSYGVNSTEKGDLSSESTVSRIRTEHFPLTLESARPSHTSQYLCASSAPLGNNSPLHFGNGTRLTVT.

This clonotype was seen a few times. The chain couples TRBV20-1 to TRBJ2-3; TRBD2 might be the D (6 bases). V dropped 1 base and J dropped 0 bases, with 11 bases sitting between them. CDR1 is DFQATT, CDR2 SNEGSKA, per germline (reference sequence). This CDR3 contains 15 residues. In DNA, the CDR3 is TGCAGTGCTAGAGGGACTGGGGGGAGCACAGATACGCAGTATTTT. Translating gives CSARGTGGSTDTQYF.

The chain employs TRBV5-1 and TRBJ1-1; 7 bases are shared with TRBD1. There are 14 residues in the CDR3. Germline V gene data show CDR1 as SGHRS and CDR2 as YFSETQ. The junction had 6 bases not matched to a gene; V was cut back by 4 bases and J by 3 bases. The CDR3 DNA reads as TGCGCCAGCAGCCGGGGACAGACCTACACTGAAGCTTTCTTT. As protein: CASSRGQTYTEAFF. The variable domain in full, completed from reference TRBV5-1 and TRBJ1-1, reads KAGVTQTPRYLIKTRGQQVTLSCSPISGHRSVSWYQQTPGQGLQFLFEYFSETQRNKGNFPGRFSGRQFSNSRSEMNVSTLELGDSALYLCASSRGQTYTEAFFGQGTRLTVV.

J is TRBJ2-3 and V is TRBV7-6; TRBD1 matches at 7 bases. Trimming took 0 bases from V and 4 from J; bases not matched to a gene: 1. Germline CDR1 is SGHVS and CDR2 is FNYEAQ. This CDR3 contains 14 residues. The CDR3 is CASSLAGTADTQYF. The DNA of the CDR3 is TGTGCCAGCAGCTTAGCGGGGACAGCAGATACGCAGTATTTT.

This clonotype was seen a handful of times. The CDR3 DNA is TGTGCCAGCAGCGTAGAAGGGGTTCAGCCCCAGCATTTT. It specifies CASSVEGVQPQHF. The chain carries TRBV9 and TRBJ1-5, with TRBD1 as a possible D gene (5 bases). Germline V lookup: CDR1 SGDLS, CDR2 YYNGEE. CDR3 size: 13 residues. Trimming took off 0 bases at V and 6 bases at J, with 7 bases between the two ends.

In its sample, this clonotype was seen many times. The rearrangement joins TRBV10-3 to TRBJ1-2, with 10 bases matching TRBD1. Germline assignment: CDR1 ENHRY and CDR2 SYGVKD. The CDR3 totals 13 residues. Germline trimming cut 6 bases from V and 2 bases from J; bases unmatched to any gene: 0. CDR3 loop: CAIRDRGNYGYTF. CDR3 coding DNA: TGTGCCATCAGGGACAGGGGGAACTATGGCTACACCTTC.

This clonotype has at least ten counts. The gene calls are TRBV20-1 and TRBJ1-5, with D hard to call. The V gene lost 6 bases and the J gene lost 0 bases, with 12 bases spanning the gap. This CDR3 comprises 14 residues. Germline assignment: CDR1 DFQATT and CDR2 SNEGSKA (reference sequence). CDR3 amino acids: CSAGDGNSNQPQHF. CDR3 DNA: TGCAGTGCAGGAGACGGGAATAGCAATCAGCCCCAGCATTTT.

The chain uses TRBV6-1 and TRBJ2-7; D remains ambiguous. This CDR3 region has 14 residues. Germline CDR1 and CDR2: MNHNS and SASEGT. The ends were cut back, 7 bases at V and 1 base at J, with 14 bases in the middle. DNA of the CDR3: TGTGCCAGCACCGCGCGGAACAAATCCTACGAGCAGTACTTC. Amino acid sequence: CASTARNKSYEQYF.

The table lists this clonotype with many counts. This chain links TRBV7-9 with TRBJ1-2, with unresolved D. Germline V gene lookup returns CDR1 SEHNR and CDR2 FQNEAQ (reference sequence). This CDR3 has 12 amino acids. The V gene lost 5 bases and the J gene lost 4 bases, with 8 bases spanning the gap. The CDR3 DNA is TGTGCCAGCAGCCCTGTCGGCTATGGCTACACCTTC. Protein: CASSPVGYGYTF. The entire variable domain, with the rest obtained from reference TRBV7-9 and TRBJ1-2, is as follows: DTGVSQNPRHKITKRGQNVTFRCDPISEHNRLYWYRQTLGQGPEFLTYFQNEAQLEKSRLLSDRFSAERPKGSFSTLEIQRTEQGDSAMYLCASSPVGYGYTFGSGTRLTVV.

Details on this clonotype: It may be a read error: a sequence one base away is much more abundant. V and J are TRBV20-1 and TRBJ2-2; D perhaps matches TRBD2 (5 bases). CDR3 length: 13 residues. Per germline, CDR1 DFQATT and CDR2 SNEGSKA (reference sequence). CDR3 nucleotides: TGCAGCGGGGAGTGGGAGAACACCGGGGAGCTGTTTTTT. It is translated as CSGEWENTGELFF.

This clonotype was detected ten times or more. V gene TRBV2 combines with J gene TRBJ2-5, with D perhaps TRBD2 (6 bases). Germline lookup yields CDR1 SNHLY and CDR2 FYNNEI. The length of the CDR3 is 16 residues. The germline V and J ends were trimmed by 3 bases and 1 base, with 15 bases remaining between them. The CDR3, as DNA: TGTGCCAGCAGTGAGGGAGGTCGGGTGGTCCAAGAGACCCAGTACTTC. Translation gives CASSEGGRVVQETQYF.

The chain recombines TRBV19 with TRBJ2-1, with 11 bases aligning to TRBD2. Germline V gene lookup returns CDR1 LNHDA and CDR2 SQIVND (reference sequence). The CDR3 is 13 residues long. V shed 8 bases, J shed 5 bases, and the junction held 2 bases outside the gene matches. In nucleotides, the CDR3 is TGTGCCAGTGGGACTAGCGGAGACAATGAGCAGTTCTTC. It encodes CASGTSGDNEQFF.

This clonotype was counted between two and nine times. V gene TRBV6-5 combines with J gene TRBJ1-2; D not resolved. The V gene lost 6 bases and the J gene lost 4 bases, with 6 bases spanning the gap. Germline V gives CDR1 MNHEY, CDR2 SVGAGI. The length of the CDR3 is 11 residues. CDR3 DNA: TGTGCCAGCAGGACCTTCTATGGCTACACCTTC. Its translation is CASRTFYGYTF.

This clonotype was counted between two and nine times. V gene TRBV6-5 combines with J gene TRBJ1-5; D gene uncertain. V lost 2 bases, J lost 9 bases, and 8 bases lay in between. Germline V CDR1 and CDR2: MNHEY, SVGAGI. The CDR3 consists of 12 residues. The CDR3 coding sequence is TGTGCCAGCAGTTACAAAGATCGGCCCCAGCATTTT. Translation gives CASSYKDRPQHF.

In its sample, this clonotype was seen a few times. One end of the junction is discordant with germline, which a read error may explain. The chain combines TRBV7-9 with TRBJ2-7; 14 bases are shared with TRBD2. Germline V gene data show CDR1 as SEHNR and CDR2 as FQNEAQ (reference sequence). The CDR3 sequence is 13 residues long. The CDR3 region has the DNA TGTGCCAGCAGTCCCGGACTAGCGGGAGGCCCCAGCTTC. Its translation: CASSPGLAGGPSF.

This clonotype was counted ten times or more. The rearrangement uses TRBV20-1 and TRBJ2-2; D remains unclear. There are 12 residues in the CDR3. The V gene's germline CDR1 is DFQATT and CDR2 SNEGSKA (reference sequence). Trimming pared 6 bases from V and 5 bases from J, leaving 10 bases between. The CDR3 nucleotides read TGCAGTGCCCGGATCTCGACCGGGGAGCTGTTTTTT. Amino acid sequence: CSARISTGELFF.

In this sample, this clonotype turned up once. At one end, the junction sequence differs from germline, possibly due to a read error. The J gene is TRBJ1-6, the V gene TRBV7-6, with 11 bases fitting TRBD1. Germline loops: CDR1 SGHVS, CDR2 FNYEAQ. This CDR3 is built from 14 residues. The chain's CDR3 is CASNPGTGGTPPHF. CDR3 DNA sequence: TGTGCCAGCAACCCCGGGACAGGGGGTACTCCCCCCCACTTT.

This clonotype was detected many times. The chain combines TRBV4-3 with TRBJ1-5; a weak D match, TRBD1 (6 bases). V lost 1 base and J 6 bases, leaving 13 bases between the germline ends. The V gene's germline CDR1 is LGHNA and CDR2 YSLEER. The CDR3 runs to 15 residues. CDR3 sequence reads: CASSQGIQGLQPQHF. CDR3 sequence (DNA): TGCGCCAGCAGCCAAGGAATACAGGGCCTTCAGCCCCAGCATTTT.

This chain connects TRBV25-1 to TRBJ1-5; D might be TRBD1 (6 bases). Germline assignment: CDR1 MGHDK and CDR2 SYGVNS. V dropped 5 bases and J dropped 7 bases, with 12 bases sitting between them. This CDR3 comprises 13 residues. For the CDR3, the DNA is TGTGCCAGCAGTTCAAGGGGGTTCCAGCCCCAGCATTTT. It specifies CASSSRGFQPQHF.